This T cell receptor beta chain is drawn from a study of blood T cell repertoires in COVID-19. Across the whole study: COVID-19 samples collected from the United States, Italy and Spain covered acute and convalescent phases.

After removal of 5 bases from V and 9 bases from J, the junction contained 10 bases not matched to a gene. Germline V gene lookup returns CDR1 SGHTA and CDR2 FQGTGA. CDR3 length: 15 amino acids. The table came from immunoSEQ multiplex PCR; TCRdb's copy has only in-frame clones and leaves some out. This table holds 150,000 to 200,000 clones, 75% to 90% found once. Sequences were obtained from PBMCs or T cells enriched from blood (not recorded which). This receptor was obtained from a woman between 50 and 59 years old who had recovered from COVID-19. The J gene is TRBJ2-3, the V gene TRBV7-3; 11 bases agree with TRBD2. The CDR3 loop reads CASSPLAGGRGTQYF. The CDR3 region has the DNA TGTGCCAGCAGCCCCCTAGCGGGGGGCCGTGGGACGCAGTATTTT.